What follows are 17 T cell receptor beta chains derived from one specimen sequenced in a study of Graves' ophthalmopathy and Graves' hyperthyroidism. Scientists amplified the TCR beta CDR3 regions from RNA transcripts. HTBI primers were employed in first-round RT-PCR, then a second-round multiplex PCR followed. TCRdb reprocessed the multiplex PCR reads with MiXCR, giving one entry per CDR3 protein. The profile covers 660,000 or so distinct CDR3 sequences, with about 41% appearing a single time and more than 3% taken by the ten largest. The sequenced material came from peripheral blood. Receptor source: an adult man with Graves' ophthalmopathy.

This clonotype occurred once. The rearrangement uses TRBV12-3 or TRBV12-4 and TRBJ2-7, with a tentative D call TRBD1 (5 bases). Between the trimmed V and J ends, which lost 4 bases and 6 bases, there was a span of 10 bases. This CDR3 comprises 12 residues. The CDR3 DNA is TGTGCCAGCAGTTGCCGACAGAGCGAGCAGTACTTC. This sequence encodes CASSCRQSEQYF.

The CDR3 DNA is TGTGCCAGCAGCTTAGGGCCCACAGGGTCCTATTCACCCCTCCACTTT. Its translation is CASSLGPTGSYSPLHF. The gene calls are TRBV7-9 and TRBJ1-6; D may be TRBD1 (6 bases). Germline V gene sequence: CDR1 SEHNR, CDR2 FQNEAQ (reference sequence). The CDR3 has 16 residues. V gave up 1 base and J gave up 8 bases, with 15 bases separating them.

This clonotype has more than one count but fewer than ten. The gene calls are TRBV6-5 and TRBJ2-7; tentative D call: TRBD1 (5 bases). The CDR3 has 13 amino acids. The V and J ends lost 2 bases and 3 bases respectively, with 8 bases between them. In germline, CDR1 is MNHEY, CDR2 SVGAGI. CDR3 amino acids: CASSYADSYEQYF. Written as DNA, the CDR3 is TGTGCCAGCAGTTACGCTGACAGCTACGAGCAGTACTTC.

The CDR3 loop is CASSVEEGQYNSPLHF. CDR3 coding DNA: TGTGCCAGCAGCGTCGAGGAGGGACAGTATAATTCACCCCTCCACTTT. This sequence joins TRBV9 and TRBJ1-6, with TRBD1 identical over 7 bases. CDR3 length: 16 residues. The germline V gene encodes CDR1 SGDLS and CDR2 YYNGEE. V was pared by 2 bases and J by 4 bases, with 6 bases of the junction left unmatched.

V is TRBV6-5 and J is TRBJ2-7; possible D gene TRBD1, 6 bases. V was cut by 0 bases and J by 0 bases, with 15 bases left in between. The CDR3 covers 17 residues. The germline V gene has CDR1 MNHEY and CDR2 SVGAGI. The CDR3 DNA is TGTGCCAGCAGTTACTCGATGGCAGGGGCAAGCTCCTACGAGCAGTACTTC. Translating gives CASSYSMAGASSYEQYF.

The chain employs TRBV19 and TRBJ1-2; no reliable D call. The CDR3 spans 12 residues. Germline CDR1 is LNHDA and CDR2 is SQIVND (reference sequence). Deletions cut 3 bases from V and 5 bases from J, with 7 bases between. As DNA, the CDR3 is TGTGCCAGTAGTATCGAAGGATATGGCTACACCTTC. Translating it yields CASSIEGYGYTF.

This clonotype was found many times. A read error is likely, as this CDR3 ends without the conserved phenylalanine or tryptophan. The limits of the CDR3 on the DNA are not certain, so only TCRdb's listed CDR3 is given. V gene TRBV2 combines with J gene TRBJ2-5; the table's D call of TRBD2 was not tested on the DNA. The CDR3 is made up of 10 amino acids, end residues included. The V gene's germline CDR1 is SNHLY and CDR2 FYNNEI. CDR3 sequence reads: CASAGGIMEA.

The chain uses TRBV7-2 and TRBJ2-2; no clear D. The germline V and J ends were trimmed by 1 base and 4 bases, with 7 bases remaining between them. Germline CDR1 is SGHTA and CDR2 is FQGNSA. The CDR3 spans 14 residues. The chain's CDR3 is CASSLGVITGELFF. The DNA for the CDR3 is TGTGCCAGCAGCTTAGGGGTGATCACCGGGGAGCTGTTTTTT. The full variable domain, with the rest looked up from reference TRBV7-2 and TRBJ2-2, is GAGVSQSPSNKVTEKGKDVELRCDPISGHTALYWYRQSLGQGLEFLIYFQGNSAPDKSGLPSDRFSAERTGGSVSTLTIQRTQQEDSAVYLCASSLGVITGELFFGEGSRLTVL.

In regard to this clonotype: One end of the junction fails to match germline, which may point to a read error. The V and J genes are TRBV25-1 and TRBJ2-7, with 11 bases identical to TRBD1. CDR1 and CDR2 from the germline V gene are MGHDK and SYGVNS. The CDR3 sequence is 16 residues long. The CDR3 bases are TGCGCCAGCAGCCTGGGCGGACAGGGGGCCTCCTACGAGCAGTACTTC. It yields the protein CASSLGGQGASYEQYF.

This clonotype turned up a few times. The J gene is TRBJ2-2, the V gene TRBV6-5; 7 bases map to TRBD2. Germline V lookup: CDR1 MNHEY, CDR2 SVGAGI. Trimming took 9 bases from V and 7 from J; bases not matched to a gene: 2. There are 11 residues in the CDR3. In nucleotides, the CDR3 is TGTGCCAGTTGGGAGGGCGGGGAGCTGTTTTTT. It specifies CASWEGGELFF.

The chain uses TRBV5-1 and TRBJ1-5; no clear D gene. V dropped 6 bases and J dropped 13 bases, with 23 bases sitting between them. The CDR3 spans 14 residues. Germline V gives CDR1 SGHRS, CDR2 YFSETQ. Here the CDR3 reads CASTNGPRGRNQHF. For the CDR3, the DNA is TGCGCCAGCACGAACGGGCCACGAGGGAGAAATCAGCATTTT.

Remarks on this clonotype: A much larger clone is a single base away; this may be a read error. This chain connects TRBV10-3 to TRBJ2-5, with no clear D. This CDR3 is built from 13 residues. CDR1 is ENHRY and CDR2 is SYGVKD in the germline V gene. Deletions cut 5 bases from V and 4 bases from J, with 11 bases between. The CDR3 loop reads CAISYLSSETQYF. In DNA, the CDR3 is TGTGCCATCAGTTACCTCTCTTCAGAGACCCAGTACTTC.

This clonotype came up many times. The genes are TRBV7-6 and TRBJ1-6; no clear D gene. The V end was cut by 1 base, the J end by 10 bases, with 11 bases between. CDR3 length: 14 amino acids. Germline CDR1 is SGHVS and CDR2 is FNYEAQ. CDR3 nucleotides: TGTGCCAGCAGCTTAGTGGGAATTGGCTCACCCCTCCACTTT. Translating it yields CASSLVGIGSPLHF.

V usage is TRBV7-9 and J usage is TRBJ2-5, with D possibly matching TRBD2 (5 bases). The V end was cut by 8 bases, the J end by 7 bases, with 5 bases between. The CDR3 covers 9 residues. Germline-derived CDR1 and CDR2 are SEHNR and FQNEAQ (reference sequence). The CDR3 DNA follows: TGTGCCAGCGAGGGGACCCAGTACTTC. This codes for CASEGTQYF.

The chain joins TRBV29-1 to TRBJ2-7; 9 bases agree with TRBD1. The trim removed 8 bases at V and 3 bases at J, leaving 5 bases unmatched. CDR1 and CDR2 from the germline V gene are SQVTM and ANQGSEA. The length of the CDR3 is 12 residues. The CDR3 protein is CSSWTGVYEQYF. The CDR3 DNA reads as TGCAGCAGCTGGACAGGGGTCTACGAGCAGTACTTC.

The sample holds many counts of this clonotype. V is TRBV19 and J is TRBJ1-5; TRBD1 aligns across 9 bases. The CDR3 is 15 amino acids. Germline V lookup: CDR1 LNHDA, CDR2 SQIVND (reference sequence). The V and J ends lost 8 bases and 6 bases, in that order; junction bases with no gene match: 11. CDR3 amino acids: CASQRDRERGQPQHF. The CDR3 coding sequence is TGTGCCAGTCAACGGGACAGGGAGAGGGGTCAGCCCCAGCATTTT.

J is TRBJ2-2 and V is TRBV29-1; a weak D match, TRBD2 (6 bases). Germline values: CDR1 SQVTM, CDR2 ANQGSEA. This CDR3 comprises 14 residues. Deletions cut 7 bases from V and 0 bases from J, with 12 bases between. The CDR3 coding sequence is TGCAGCGCCAAGGGAGGTTCGAACACCGGGGAGCTGTTTTTT. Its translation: CSAKGGSNTGELFF.